The entry that follows covers one TCR beta chain sequence. The antigen is not known. V was pared by 4 bases and J by 0 bases, with 5 bases of the junction left unmatched. Germline V gives CDR1 SGHAT, CDR2 FQNNGV. This CDR3 contains 16 residues. Unsorted bulk tissue (roughly 17-32 mg) underwent RNA and DNA co-extraction. Patients in the cohort were treatment-naive and living with chronic HBV infection. Without exception, tumor samples held over 85% viable tumor cells. A constant-region primer served to make TCR beta cDNA from roughly 500 ng total RNA. A slightly modified ARM-PCR protocol with three nested multiplex PCR rounds produced these TCR beta libraries. Investigators reported that the first two PCR rounds, at 9 to 11 cycles each, used TRBV1-TRBV30 forward primers with a C-beta reverse primer. TCRdb used MiXCR to reprocess the multiplex PCR reads, holding one entry per CDR3 protein. The table lists about 43,000 distinct CDR3 sequences, 73% of them singletons.

The sample is drawn from a study of tumor-infiltrating lymphocytes in primary liver carcinoma. Study outcomes and limitations: A small share of top clones, only about 7-25%, was found in all five tumor regions.

The V and J genes are TRBV11-2 and TRBJ2-2; 7 bases fit TRBD2. The sequence came from a man between 40 and 49 years old with primary liver carcinoma and hepatitis B virus infection. Sample: liver tumor tissue from sampling region 2. Sample subset: tumor region T2, inferior pole. The CDR3 coding sequence is TGTGCCAGCAGCTCTCCTAGCGGCACGAACACCGGGGAGCTGTTTTTT. Translation gives CASSSPSGTNTGELFF.